The T cell receptor beta chain under discussion was sequenced for a study of blood T cell repertoires in COVID-19. Study background: PBMCs, B-cell-depleted T cells, or T cells were the source of the cDNA or gDNA that made up the material.

The CDR3 extends over 15 amino acids. In germline, CDR1 is SGHTA, CDR2 FQGNSA. The V end was cut by 0 bases, the J end by 1 base, with 10 bases between. As originally analysed: Nucleated cell number was recorded as an estimate derived from reference gene primer amplification. TCRdb keeps only in-frame clones here, not all; method: immunoSEQ multiplex PCR. The V and J calls and clone size come from that table; D and trimming were worked out from the DNA. The table has about 300,000 clones, about 82% seen once. The chain joins TRBV7-2 to TRBJ2-7; tentative D call: TRBD1 (6 bases). The clonotype was recovered from a woman in her 50s with acute or convalescent COVID-19. Sequencing was done on a sample of peripheral blood. The CDR3 region is CASSLAPQGSYEQYF. In DNA, the CDR3 is TGTGCCAGCAGCTTAGCCCCCCAGGGGTCCTACGAGCAGTACTTC.